The present TCR beta chain was sequenced within a study of cytomegalovirus exposure and HLA in healthy donors. Trimming shortened V by 1 base and J by 3 bases, and 7 bases separated the two germline ends. The CDR3 extends over 14 amino acids. Germline CDR1 LNHDA, CDR2 SQIVND (reference sequence). PCR used 60 Vbeta primers and 13 Jbeta primers. This table comes from immunoSEQ multiplex PCR, and its TCRdb copy is limited to in-frame clones, with some not included. This specimen shows more than 90,000 clones; the ten leading clones hold under 7%. This TCR came from a man between 40 and 49 years old in good health and CMV-seropositive. V and J are TRBV19 and TRBJ2-1; D not resolved. Sequenced input: PBMCs. The CDR3 DNA follows: TGTGCCAGTAGTATAGCCGGTAACTACAATGAGCAGTTCTTC. This gives the protein CASSIAGNYNEQFF.